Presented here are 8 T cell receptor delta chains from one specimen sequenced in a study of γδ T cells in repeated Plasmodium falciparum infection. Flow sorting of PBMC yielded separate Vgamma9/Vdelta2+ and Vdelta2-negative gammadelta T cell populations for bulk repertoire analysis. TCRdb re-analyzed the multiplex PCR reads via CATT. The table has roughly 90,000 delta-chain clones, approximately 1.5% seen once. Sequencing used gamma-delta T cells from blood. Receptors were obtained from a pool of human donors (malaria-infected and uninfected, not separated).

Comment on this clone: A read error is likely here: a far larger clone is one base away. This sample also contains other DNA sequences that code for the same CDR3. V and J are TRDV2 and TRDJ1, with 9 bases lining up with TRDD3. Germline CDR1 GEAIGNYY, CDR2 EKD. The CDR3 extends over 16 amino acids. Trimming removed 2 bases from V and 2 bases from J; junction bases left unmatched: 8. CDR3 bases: TGTGCCTGTGACAAGCTGGGGGATGCTCGAACCGATAAACTCATCTTT. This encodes CACDKLGDARTDKLIF.

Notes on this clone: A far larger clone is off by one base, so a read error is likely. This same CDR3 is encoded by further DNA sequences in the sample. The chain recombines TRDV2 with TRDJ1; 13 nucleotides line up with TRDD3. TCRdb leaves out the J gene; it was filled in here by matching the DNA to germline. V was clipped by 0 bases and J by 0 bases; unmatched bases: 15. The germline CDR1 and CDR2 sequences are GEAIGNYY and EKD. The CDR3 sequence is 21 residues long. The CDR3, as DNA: TGTGCCTGTGACACCCCCCTACGGAATACTGGGGGATACGGGAACACCGATAAACTCATCTTT. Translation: CACDTPLRNTGGYGNTDKLIF.

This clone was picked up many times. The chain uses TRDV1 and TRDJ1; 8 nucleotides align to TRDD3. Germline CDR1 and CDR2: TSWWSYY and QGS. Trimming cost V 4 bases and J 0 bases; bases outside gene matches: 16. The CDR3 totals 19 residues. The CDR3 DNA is TGTGCTCTTGGGGTACCCGTACATTGGGGGATTCCTTACACCGATAAACTCATCTTT. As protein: CALGVPVHWGIPYTDKLIF.

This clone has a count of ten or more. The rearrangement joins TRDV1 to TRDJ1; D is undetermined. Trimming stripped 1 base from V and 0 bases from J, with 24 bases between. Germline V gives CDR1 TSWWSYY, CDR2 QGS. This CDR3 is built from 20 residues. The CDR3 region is CALGERWTALYPCHTDKLIF. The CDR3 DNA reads TGTGCTCTTGGGGAACGGTGGACCGCACTCTACCCATGCCACACCGATAAACTCATCTTT.

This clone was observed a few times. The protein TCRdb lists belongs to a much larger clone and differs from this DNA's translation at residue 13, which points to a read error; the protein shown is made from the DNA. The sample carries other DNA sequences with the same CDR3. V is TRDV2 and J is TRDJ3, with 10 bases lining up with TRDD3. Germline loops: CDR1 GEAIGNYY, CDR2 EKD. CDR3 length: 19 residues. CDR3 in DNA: TGTGCCTGCGACACTGGGGGATTCGGGAGCTCCTGGGGCACCCGACAGATGTTTTTC. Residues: CACDTGGFGSSWGTRQMFF.

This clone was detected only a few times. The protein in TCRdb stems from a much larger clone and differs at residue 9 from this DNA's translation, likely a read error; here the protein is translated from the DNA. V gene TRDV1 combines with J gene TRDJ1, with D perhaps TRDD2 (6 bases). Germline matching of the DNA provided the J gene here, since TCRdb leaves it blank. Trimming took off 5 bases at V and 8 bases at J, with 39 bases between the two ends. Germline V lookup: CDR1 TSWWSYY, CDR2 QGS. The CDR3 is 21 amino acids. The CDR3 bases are TGTGCTCTTGGGCCAAAACCCGCCCTCCTACGGAGGGGGGCCCGTACTGGAAAACTCATCTTT. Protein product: CALGPKPALLRRGARTGKLIF.

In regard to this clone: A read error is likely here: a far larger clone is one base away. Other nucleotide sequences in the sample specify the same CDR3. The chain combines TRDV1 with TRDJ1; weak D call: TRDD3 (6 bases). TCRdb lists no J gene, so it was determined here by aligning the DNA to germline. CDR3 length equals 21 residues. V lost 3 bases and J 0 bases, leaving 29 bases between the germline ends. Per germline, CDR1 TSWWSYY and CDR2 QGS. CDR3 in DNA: TGTGCTCTTGGGGAGGCTGTCATACTACGACTGGGAGGGCTTTACACCGATAAACTCATCTTT. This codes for CALGEAVILRLGGLYTDKLIF.

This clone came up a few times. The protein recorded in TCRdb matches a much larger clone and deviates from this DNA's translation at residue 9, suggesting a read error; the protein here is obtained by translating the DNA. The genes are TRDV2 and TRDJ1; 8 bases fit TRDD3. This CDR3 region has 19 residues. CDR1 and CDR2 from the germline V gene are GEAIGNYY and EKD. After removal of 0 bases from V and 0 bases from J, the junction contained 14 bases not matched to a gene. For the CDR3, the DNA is TGTGCCTGTGACACCGTTGGGGGATGCGCTGCACCGTACACCGATAAACTCATCTTT. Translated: CACDTVGGCAAPYTDKLIF.